The 29 T cell receptor beta chains presented below share a single source sample, sequenced in a study of CD8 T cells in ankylosing spondylitis. Each CDR3 protein gets one entry after TCRdb re-called the 5' RACE reads with MiXCR. The table includes roughly 230,000 distinct CDR3 sequences, about 20% detected once. The sample taken for sequencing was blood, either unsorted or a sorted T cell fraction (not recorded which). The receptors were sampled from a male donor with ankylosing spondylitis or in good health (not recorded which).

This clonotype was seen a handful of times. The chain employs TRBV7-9 and TRBJ2-5, with D unclear. In germline, CDR1 is SEHNR, CDR2 FQNEAQ (reference sequence). V lost 4 bases to trimming and J lost 1 base, with 16 bases between them. This CDR3 is built from 16 residues. The CDR3 reads CASSSRVGLSQETQYF. For the CDR3, the DNA is TGTGCCAGCAGCTCAAGGGTGGGGTTGTCCCAAGAGACCCAGTACTTC. The full variable domain, with the rest looked up from reference TRBV7-9 and TRBJ2-5, is DTGVSQNPRHKITKRGQNVTFRCDPISEHNRLYWYRQTLGQGPEFLTYFQNEAQLEKSRLLSDRFSAERPKGSFSTLEIQRTEQGDSAMYLCASSSRVGLSQETQYFGPGTRLLVL.

This clonotype was found a few times. CDR3 sequence (DNA): TGTGCCAGCACCCTGGAGGGGAAGCTCGGCCCCCAGCATTTT. Protein: CASTLEGKLGPQHF. The rearrangement joins TRBV12-3 or TRBV12-4 to TRBJ1-5; TRBD1 is a possible D gene (5 bases). This CDR3 is built from 14 residues. The V and J ends lost 7 bases and 10 bases respectively, with 20 bases between them.

This clonotype was counted between two and nine times. The chain has TRBV12-3 or TRBV12-4 and TRBJ2-2, with unresolved D. The CDR3 runs 17 residues. V shed 3 bases and J shed 6 bases, with 20 bases lying between them. CDR3 in amino acids: CASSFRPDGRSSGELFF. The CDR3 region has the DNA TGTGCCAGCAGTTTCCGACCGGACGGCCGGAGTTCCGGGGAGCTGTTTTTT.

V usage is TRBV4-1 and J usage is TRBJ2-1, with 10 bases that match TRBD2. Germline loops: CDR1 MGHRA, CDR2 YSYEKL. V trimming: 2 bases; J trimming: 7 bases; junction bases outside the gene matches: 5. CDR3 length equals 15 residues. The CDR3 loop is CASSQLAGVGNEQFF. Here the CDR3 DNA reads TGCGCCAGCAGCCAACTAGCGGGAGTAGGGAATGAGCAGTTCTTC.

This clonotype was observed a few times. The rearrangement links TRBV29-1 to TRBJ2-1; 9 nucleotides line up with TRBD1. J gave up 9 bases and V 3 bases, and 6 bases lay outside the gene matches. Germline CDR1 SQVTM, CDR2 ANQGSEA. CDR3 length: 13 amino acids. The CDR3 spells CSVDWDRAGEQFF. In DNA form, the CDR3 reads TGCAGCGTTGATTGGGACAGGGCTGGTGAGCAGTTCTTC.

This clonotype was seen ten or more times. The chain links TRBV29-1 to TRBJ2-5; D not certain. With 5 bases removed from V and 2 bases from J, the gap between germline ends came to 9 bases. The CDR3 contains 12 residues. Germline assignment: CDR1 SQVTM and CDR2 ANQGSEA. Here the CDR3 DNA reads TGCAGCGTTCTCCGGAAACAAGAGACCCAGTACTTC. Translation gives CSVLRKQETQYF.

Only a few counts were recorded for this clonotype. DNA of the CDR3: TGTGCCAGCAGTTTCGCCGGGACAGTCTTAAATGAGCAGTTCTTC. This gives the protein CASSFAGTVLNEQFF. This chain connects TRBV12-3 or TRBV12-4 to TRBJ2-1, with TRBD1 matching over 7 bases. The V segment lost 3 bases and the J segment 7 bases; nucleotides outside the gene matches: 9. The length of the CDR3 is 15 residues.

The chain couples TRBV6-2 or TRBV6-3 to TRBJ1-5; a possible D gene is TRBD1 (5 bases). V lost 6 bases and J 3 bases, leaving 12 bases between the germline ends. CDR3 length equals 14 residues. CDR1 MNHEY and CDR2 SVGEGT come from the germline V gene. CDR3 protein: CASRHRQNNQPQHF. The DNA for the CDR3 is TGTGCCAGCAGACACCGACAGAACAATCAGCCCCAGCATTTT.

This clonotype was seen a handful of times. V gene TRBV18 combines with J gene TRBJ1-5; 12 positions match TRBD1. J gave up 7 bases and V 3 bases, and 4 bases lay outside the gene matches. Germline lookup yields CDR1 KGHSH and CDR2 LQKENI. The CDR3 consists of 15 residues. CDR3 sequence (DNA): TGTGCCAGCTCACCGACCGGGACAGGGGGCCAGCCCCAGCATTTT. Protein sequence: CASSPTGTGGQPQHF. Based on the CDR3 plus reference TRBV18 and TRBJ1-5, the full variable domain is NAGVMQNPRHLVRRRGQEARLRCSPMKGHSHVYWYRQLPEEGLKFMVYLQKENIIDESGMPKERFSAEFPKEGPSILRIQQVVRGDSAAYFCASSPTGTGGQPQHFGDGTRLSIL.

This clonotype was detected only a few times. The chain joins TRBV20-1 to TRBJ2-7; TRBD2 matches at 7 bases. CDR3 length: 13 residues. The J segment lost 2 bases and the V segment lost 8 bases, leaving 9 bases of the junction unmatched. Per the germline V gene, CDR1 is DFQATT and CDR2 is SNEGSKA (reference sequence). This CDR3 reads CSTYGGGPYEQYF. Here the CDR3 DNA reads TGCAGTACCTATGGGGGAGGGCCCTACGAGCAGTACTTC.

The V and J genes are TRBV27 and TRBJ2-3; D is undetermined. The germline V gene has CDR1 MNHEY and CDR2 SMNVEV (reference sequence). The V gene lost 3 bases and the J gene lost 2 bases, with 15 bases spanning the gap. CDR3 size: 16 residues. For the CDR3, the DNA is TGTGCCAGCAGTTTCTCAGGAACAGCCCTCACAGATACGCAGTATTTT. Its protein is CASSFSGTALTDTQYF.

The chain links TRBV12-3 or TRBV12-4 to TRBJ2-1; 9 nucleotides align to TRBD1. This CDR3 is 17 amino acids long. V dropped 3 bases and J dropped 9; count of bases not matched to a gene: 15. The CDR3 reads CASSFQAGTGLGGEQFF. DNA for the CDR3: TGTGCCAGCAGTTTCCAAGCCGGGACAGGGTTAGGTGGTGAGCAGTTCTTC.

The V call is TRBV14, the J call TRBJ2-2, with D tentatively TRBD2 (5 bases). V lost 0 bases, J lost 1 base, and 9 bases lay in between. This CDR3 is 16 amino acids long. Looked up from germline, CDR1 is SGHDN and CDR2 is FVKESK. The CDR3 sequence is CASSQDWTGNTGELFF. Written as DNA, the CDR3 is TGTGCCAGCAGCCAAGATTGGACTGGGAACACCGGGGAGCTGTTTTTT.

The CDR3 coding sequence is TGTGCCAGCAGCGGGGGGGAGGGGAGTGAGCAGTTCTTC. Translated, it gives CASSGGEGSEQFF. The rearrangement links TRBV7-9 to TRBJ2-1, with TRBD2 identical over 7 bases. Germline trimming cut 5 bases from V and 9 bases from J; bases unmatched to any gene: 7. There are 13 residues in the CDR3. Germline loops: CDR1 SEHNR, CDR2 FQNEAQ (reference sequence).

This clonotype was detected only once. The genes are TRBV5-4 and TRBJ2-1, with D tentatively TRBD2 (5 bases). Germline loops: CDR1 SGHNT, CDR2 YYREEE (reference sequence). The V and J ends lost 3 bases and 9 bases respectively, with 19 bases between them. The CDR3 loop spans 15 amino acids. The CDR3, as DNA: TGTGCCAGCAGCTCCGTCGGGGTAGAGCATGGTGAGCAGTTCTTC. Translation gives CASSSVGVEHGEQFF.

The chain uses TRBV5-4 and TRBJ2-1; tentative D call: TRBD1 (7 bases). The CDR3 totals 15 residues. CDR1 and CDR2 (germline): SGHNT, YYREEE (reference sequence). V dropped 2 bases and J dropped 7 bases, with 16 bases sitting between them. The CDR3 nucleotides are TGTGCCAGCAGCTTTAGCGGAAGGGGACAGAATGAGCAGTTCTTC. Translated: CASSFSGRGQNEQFF. Variable domain in full (rest from reference TRBV5-4 and TRBJ2-1): ETGVTQSPTHLIKTRGQQVTLRCSSQSGHNTVSWYQQALGQGPQFIFQYYREEENGRGNFPPRFSGLQFPNYSSELNVNALELDDSALYLCASSFSGRGQNEQFFGPGTRLTVL.

Here the CDR3 DNA reads TGTGCCAGCACCCCTTCACCGGGACTAGGGTCGGATACGCAGTATTTT. It encodes CASTPSPGLGSDTQYF. V usage is TRBV6-1 and J usage is TRBJ2-3, with 8 nucleotides matching TRBD2. Germline V lookup: CDR1 MNHNS, CDR2 SASEGT. CDR3 length: 16 amino acids. V was clipped by 7 bases and J by 6 bases; unmatched bases: 15.

This chain links TRBV20-1 with TRBJ2-3, with a tentative D call TRBD1 (5 bases). V dropped 3 bases and J dropped 6 bases, with 25 bases sitting between them. The CDR3 has 17 residues. Per germline, CDR1 DFQATT and CDR2 SNEGSKA (reference sequence). The CDR3 coding sequence is TGCAGTGCTAGTTTGGCAGGGCACGGGCTGAATAGCGATACGCAGTATTTT. This gives the protein CSASLAGHGLNSDTQYF.

This clonotype has just a few counts. V gene TRBV29-1 combines with J gene TRBJ2-5; no clear D. The CDR3 spans 13 residues. Germline V lookup: CDR1 SQVTM, CDR2 ANQGSEA. The V and J ends lost 4 bases and 5 bases respectively, with 14 bases between them. The CDR3 coding sequence is TGCAGCGTTGTTTTACCCTATTCGGAGACCCAGTACTTC. Encoded protein: CSVVLPYSETQYF.

The J gene is TRBJ2-7, the V gene TRBV5-5, with D possibly matching TRBD2 (6 bases). The CDR3 runs to 13 residues. Per the germline V gene, CDR1 is SGHKS and CDR2 is YYEKEE (reference sequence). The ends were cut back, 0 bases at V and 7 bases at J, with 11 bases in the middle. CDR3 sequence reads: CASSLAGGVEQYF. CDR3 nucleotide sequence: TGTGCCAGCAGCTTGGCAGGCGGGGTGGAGCAGTACTTC.

The V and J genes are TRBV2 and TRBJ1-2, with D possibly matching TRBD1 (5 bases). V was clipped by 7 bases and J by 0 bases, with 12 bases between them. The V gene's germline CDR1 is SNHLY and CDR2 FYNNEI. The CDR3 extends over 14 amino acids. The CDR3 reads CASIPGTTNYGYTF. The CDR3 nucleotides read TGTGCCAGCATTCCCGGGACGACTAACTATGGCTACACCTTC.

The chain carries TRBV4-3 and TRBJ1-5; D is perhaps TRBD1 (5 bases). V was cut by 1 base and J by 7 bases, with 17 bases left in between. This CDR3 spans 16 amino acids. Germline-derived CDR1 and CDR2 are LGHNA and YSLEER. CDR3 sequence reads: CASSQVRGRANQPQHF. In DNA form, the CDR3 reads TGCGCCAGCAGCCAAGTGAGGGGAAGGGCTAACCAGCCCCAGCATTTT.

This clonotype was seen ten or more times. The chain links TRBV13 to TRBJ2-7; 10 bases map to TRBD2. The trim removed 1 base at V and 2 bases at J, leaving 5 bases unmatched. Germline CDR1 reads PRHDT; CDR2 reads FYEKMQ (reference sequence). The CDR3 has 16 residues. The DNA for the CDR3 is TGTGCCAGCAGCTTAGTTTCCAGCGGGAGGGCCTACGAGCAGTACTTC. It is translated as CASSLVSSGRAYEQYF.

This clonotype was observed a few times. This chain joins TRBV29-1 and TRBJ1-4; the D gene is possibly TRBD1 (5 bases). Between the trimmed V and J ends, which lost 0 bases and 6 bases, there was a span of 14 bases. This CDR3 contains 15 residues. Germline CDR1 reads SQVTM; CDR2 reads ANQGSEA. The CDR3 region is CSVEEGWGTDEKLFF. CDR3 in DNA: TGCAGCGTTGAAGAGGGTTGGGGGACCGATGAAAAACTGTTTTTT.

Only a few counts were recorded for this clonotype. This rearrangement joins TRBV10-2 to TRBJ2-5; a weak D match, TRBD2 (5 bases). The V gene lost 6 bases and the J gene lost 1 base, with 9 bases spanning the gap. The CDR3 runs to 13 residues. Per germline, CDR1 WSHSY and CDR2 SAAADI. CDR3 residues: CASRSGTQETQYF. CDR3 bases: TGCGCCAGCAGAAGCGGAACCCAAGAGACCCAGTACTTC.

The V and J genes are TRBV3-1 and TRBJ2-1; 12 positions agree with TRBD2. This CDR3 region has 15 residues. Germline CDR1 LGHDT, CDR2 YNNKEL (reference sequence). V trimming: 4 bases; J trimming: 5 bases; junction bases outside the gene matches: 3. CDR3 sequence reads: CASSPGTSGHNEQFF. CDR3 nucleotides: TGTGCCAGCAGCCCCGGGACTAGCGGGCACAATGAGCAGTTCTTC.

The V gene is TRBV4-2, the J gene TRBJ2-7; D may be TRBD1 or TRBD2 (6 bases each). CDR1 is LGHNA, CDR2 YNFKEQ, per germline. Trimming stripped 4 bases from V and 3 bases from J, with 13 bases between. The CDR3 spans 14 residues. CDR3: CASSLLGGDYEQYF. The CDR3, as DNA: TGTGCCAGCAGCCTCCTGGGGGGCGACTACGAGCAGTACTTC.

In its sample, this clonotype was seen many times. The chain employs TRBV29-1 and TRBJ2-2, with TRBD2 matching 12 bases. Germline V lookup: CDR1 SQVTM, CDR2 ANQGSEA. The ends lost 7 bases at V and 5 bases at J; junction bases unmatched: 14. The CDR3 is made up of 17 amino acids. The CDR3 region has the DNA TGCAGCGCCCGAGACCCTGGGACTAGCGGGCCTACCGGGGAGCTGTTTTTT. Translated: CSARDPGTSGPTGELFF.

This clonotype came up many times. V is TRBV7-2 and J is TRBJ1-1; the match to TRBD1 covers 7 bases. V shed 1 base, J shed 5 bases, and the junction held 4 bases outside the gene matches. The CDR3 runs to 14 residues. Germline V gene lookup returns CDR1 SGHTA and CDR2 FQGNSA. The CDR3 DNA is TGTGCCAGCAGCTTAGGCGTCAGGGGGACTGAAGCTTTCTTT. Protein product: CASSLGVRGTEAFF.